The 6 T cell receptor beta chains given below trace back to one sample, sequenced in a study of blood T cell repertoires in COVID-19. Sequencing was performed with immunoSEQ multiplex PCR; in TCRdb, only in-frame clones are kept and a portion is missing. The table lists some 120,000 clones, 65% to 90% of them singletons. The sequencing input was peripheral blood. The receptors come from an elderly woman with acute or convalescent COVID-19.

The chain recombines TRBV12-3 or TRBV12-4 with TRBJ1-2, with unresolved D. V was clipped by 2 bases and J by 10 bases, with 14 bases between them. This CDR3 contains 13 residues. The CDR3 coding sequence is TGTGCCAGCAGTTTATTGGAGCCGGGAATCTACACCTTC. Its protein product is CASSLLEPGIYTF.

V gene TRBV2 combines with J gene TRBJ1-2; D not certain. Per the germline V gene, CDR1 is SNHLY and CDR2 is FYNNEI. This CDR3 region has 10 residues. Trimming removed 7 bases at V and 4 bases at J, with 4 bases between. CDR3 loop: CASIGYGYTF. The CDR3 region has the DNA TGTGCCAGCATCGGCTATGGCTACACCTTC.

The chain uses TRBV7-6 and TRBJ2-7; 8 bases fit TRBD1. Germline lookup yields CDR1 SGHVS and CDR2 FNYEAQ. V was clipped by 1 base and J by 0 bases; unmatched bases: 2. CDR3 length: 15 amino acids. The CDR3 bases are TGTGCCAGCAGCTTAGGACAGGGGAGCTCCTACGAGCAGTACTTC. It codes for CASSLGQGSSYEQYF.

This clone was observed a few times. The rearrangement joins TRBV11-2 to TRBJ1-3; the match to TRBD1 covers 7 bases. Germline V lookup: CDR1 SGHAT, CDR2 FQNNGV. The CDR3 is 19 residues long. Trimming removed 4 bases from V and 8 bases from J; junction bases left unmatched: 23. CDR3 coding DNA: TGTGCCAGCAGCTCGACACTACGGACAGGCGCGTTCCCAGGATACACCATATATTTT. Its translation: CASSSTLRTGAFPGYTIYF.

CDR3 sequence: CASTGTTLGIGELFF. CDR3 nucleotides: TGTGCCAGCACCGGGACTACCCTCGGAATCGGGGAGCTGTTTTTT. The chain couples TRBV6-5 to TRBJ2-2; 7 bases fit TRBD2. Germline V gives CDR1 MNHEY, CDR2 SVGAGI. CDR3 length: 15 residues. V lost 7 bases, J lost 7 bases, and 12 bases stayed unmatched.

The chain links TRBV5-1 to TRBJ2-5; TRBD2 aligns across 14 bases. The CDR3 is 17 amino acids. V shed 0 bases and J 4 bases; nucleotides not matched to a gene: 5. Germline-derived CDR1 and CDR2 are SGHRS and YFSETQ. CDR3 residues: CASSLARLAGGRETQYF. The CDR3 DNA is TGCGCCAGCAGCTTGGCCAGACTAGCGGGGGGGAGAGAGACCCAGTACTTC.